The sequence of this T cell receptor beta chain was determined in a study of blood T cell repertoires in COVID-19. As for the study in general: Sample material is recorded as cDNA or gDNA derived from T cells, B-cell-depleted T cells, or PBMCs.

J lost 4 bases, V lost 6 bases, and 9 bases had no gene match. The CDR3 spans 15 residues. CDR1 and CDR2 from the germline V gene are LNHDA and SQIVND (reference sequence). Authors' analysis steps: The assay estimated nucleated cells by amplifying reference gene primers. TCRdb keeps only in-frame clones here, not all; method: immunoSEQ multiplex PCR. V, J and clone size reflect that table, while D and trimming were determined from the DNA. The sample includes 56,000 or so clones, about nine tenths of them seen just once. This receptor was obtained from a human donor in a cohort sampled during active COVID-19. V and J are TRBV19 and TRBJ2-1; 7 nucleotides align to TRBD2. Sequencing used peripheral blood. CDR3 residues: CASRMLSGPYNEQFF. Here the CDR3 DNA reads TGTGCCAGTAGGATGCTTAGCGGGCCATACAATGAGCAGTTCTTC.